This TCR beta chain was retrieved from a study of T cells expressing NK-cell markers. Background on the study: The authors derived TCR beta repertoires from sorted CD3+CD56+NKG2C+, CD3+CD56+NKG2C- and CD3+CD56-NKG2C+ T cells. Whole-study results and caveats: In four donors, dominant clonotypes made up about 25-65% of CD3+CD56-NKG2C+ cells.

Looked up from germline, CDR1 is KGHSH and CDR2 is LQKENI. CDR3 length: 15 amino acids. Points on this clonotype: What it binds is not known.

As the method of synthesis, 5'RACE template switching with UMIs yielded TCR beta cDNA. TCRdb reprocessed the 5' RACE reads; each CDR3 protein has one entry and no DNA is given. The clone table shows about 260,000 distinct CDR3 sequences, with the ten largest holding about 4.2%. This clonotype was sampled from a woman aged 18 to 75 in good health. The sample was blood T cells: a sorted CD56 or NKG2C T cell subset, CD4+ or CD8+ T cells, or bulk PBMC T cells (not recorded which). V usage is TRBV18 and J usage is TRBJ1-2. CDR3 sequence reads: CASSPPDLANYGYTF. Combining the CDR3 with reference TRBV18 and TRBJ1-2 gives the whole variable domain NAGVMQNPRHLVRRRGQEARLRCSPMKGHSHVYWYRQLPEEGLKFMVYLQKENIIDESGMPKERFSAEFPKEGPSILRIQQVVRGDSAAYFCASSPPDLANYGYTFGSGTRLTVV.